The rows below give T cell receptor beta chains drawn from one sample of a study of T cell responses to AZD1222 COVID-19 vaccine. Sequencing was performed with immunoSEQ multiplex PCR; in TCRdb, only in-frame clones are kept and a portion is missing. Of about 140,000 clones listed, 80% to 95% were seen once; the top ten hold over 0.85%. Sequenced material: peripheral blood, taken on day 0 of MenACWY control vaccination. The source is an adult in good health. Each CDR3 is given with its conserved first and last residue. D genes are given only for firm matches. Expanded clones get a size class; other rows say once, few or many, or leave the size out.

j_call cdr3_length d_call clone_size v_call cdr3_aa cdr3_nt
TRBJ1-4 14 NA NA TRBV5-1 CASSSGGRNEKLFF TGCGCCAGCAGCTCCGGGGGGCGAAATGAAAAACTGTTTTTT
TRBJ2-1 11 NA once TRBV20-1 CSARLYNEQFF TGCAGTGCTAGACTTTACAATGAGCAGTTCTTC
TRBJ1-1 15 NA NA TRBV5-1 CASSLYGGKNTEAFF TGCGCCAGCAGCTTGTATGGGGGAAAGAACACTGAAGCTTTCTTT
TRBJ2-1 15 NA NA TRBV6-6 CASSYYPDRHNEQFF TGTGCCAGCAGTTACTACCCAGACAGACACAATGAGCAGTTCTTC
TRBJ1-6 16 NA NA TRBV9 CASSVGLSALNSPLHF TGTGCCAGCAGCGTAGGGCTATCCGCCCTTAATTCACCCCTCCACTTT
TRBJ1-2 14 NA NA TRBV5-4 CASSLGRGNYGYTF TGTGCCAGCAGCTTGGGTAGGGGGAACTATGGCTACACCTTC
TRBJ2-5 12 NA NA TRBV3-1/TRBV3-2 CASSPQDVTQYF TGTGCCAGCAGCCCTCAGGACGTGACCCAGTACTTC
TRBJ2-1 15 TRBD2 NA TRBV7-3 CASSISGGSYNEQFF TGTGCCAGCAGTATCTCGGGGGGCTCCTACAATGAGCAGTTCTTC
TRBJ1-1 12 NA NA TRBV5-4 CASSAPGRPAFF TGTGCCAGCAGCGCTCCAGGGAGGCCAGCTTTCTTT
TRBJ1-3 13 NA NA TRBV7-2 CASSQSSGNTIYF TGTGCCAGCAGCCAGAGCTCTGGAAACACCATATATTTT
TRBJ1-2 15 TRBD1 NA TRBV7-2 CASSLPGQVNYGYTF TGTGCCAGCAGCTTACCTGGACAGGTCAACTATGGCTACACCTTC
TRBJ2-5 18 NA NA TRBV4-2 CASSQEWLGAGGQETQYF TGTGCCAGCAGCCAAGAGTGGCTAGGGGCAGGTGGCCAAGAGACCCAGTACTTC
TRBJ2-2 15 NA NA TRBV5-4 CASSPHGGNTGELFF TGTGCCAGCAGCCCCCACGGGGGTAACACCGGGGAGCTGTTTTTT
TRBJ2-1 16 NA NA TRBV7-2 CASSPQTTIVGNEQFF TGTGCCAGCAGCCCCCAAACTACGATCGTCGGCAATGAGCAGTTCTTC
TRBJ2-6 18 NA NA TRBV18 CASSPLGGTLSGANVLTF TGTGCCAGCTCACCACTGGGGGGCACCCTCTCTGGGGCCAACGTCCTGACTTTC
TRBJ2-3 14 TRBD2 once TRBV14 CASSQELAGNTQYF TGTGCCAGCAGCCAAGAACTAGCGGGTAATACGCAGTATTTT
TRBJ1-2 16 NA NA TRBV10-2 CASSESPSDRLYGYTF TGCGCCAGCAGTGAGTCCCCTTCTGACAGGTTGTATGGCTACACCTTC
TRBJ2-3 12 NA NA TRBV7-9 CAVPASTDTQYF TGTGCCGTGCCAGCAAGCACAGATACGCAGTATTTT
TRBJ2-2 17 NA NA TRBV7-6 CASSLRGSGANTGELFF TGTGCCAGCAGCCTTAGGGGGTCAGGGGCGAACACCGGGGAGCTGTTTTTT
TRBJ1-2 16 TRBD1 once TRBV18 CASSPDGQGDDYGYTF TGTGCCAGCTCACCAGACGGACAGGGGGATGACTATGGCTACACCTTC
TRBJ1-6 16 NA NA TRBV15 CATSRDRRGGDPPLHF TGTGCCACCAGCAGAGATCGGAGAGGAGGTGATCCACCCCTCCACTTT
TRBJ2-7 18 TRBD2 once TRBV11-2 CASSPTGRQRGTIYEQYF TGTGCCAGCAGCCCGACGGGGCGCCAGCGGGGGACCATCTACGAGCAGTACTTC
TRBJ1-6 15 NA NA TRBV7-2 CASSLVGSGNSPLHF TGTGCCAGCAGCTTAGTAGGGAGTGGTAATTCACCCCTCCACTTT
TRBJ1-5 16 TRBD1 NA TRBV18 CASSLSGTGGNQPQHF TGTGCCAGCTCACTCTCCGGGACAGGAGGTAATCAGCCCCAGCATTTT
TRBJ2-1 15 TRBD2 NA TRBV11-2 CASSLTSGAYNEQFF TGTGCCAGCAGCTTAACTAGCGGGGCCTACAATGAGCAGTTCTTC
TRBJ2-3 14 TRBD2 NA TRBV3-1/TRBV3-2 CASAPAGSTDTQYF TGTGCCAGTGCGCCAGCGGGAAGCACAGATACGCAGTATTTT
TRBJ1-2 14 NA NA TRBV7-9 CASSSELANYGYTF TGTGCCAGCAGCTCGGAATTAGCTAACTATGGCTACACCTTC
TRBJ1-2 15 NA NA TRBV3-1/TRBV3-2 CASSHYGPDSSGYTF TGTGCCAGCAGCCATTATGGACCAGATAGCTCTGGCTACACCTTC
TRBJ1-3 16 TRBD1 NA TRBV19 CASSTGTGSPGNTIYF TGTGCCAGTAGTACCGGGACAGGATCGCCGGGAAACACCATATATTTT
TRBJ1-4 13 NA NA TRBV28 CASSLITNEKLFF TGTGCCAGCAGTTTGATAACTAATGAAAAACTGTTTTTT
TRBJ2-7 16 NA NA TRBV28 CASSYLSSGEYVEQYF TGTGCCAGCAGTTATCTAAGTTCAGGGGAATATGTCGAGCAGTACTTC
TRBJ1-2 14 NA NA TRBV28 CASSPRPGAYGYTF TGTGCCAGCAGTCCCAGGCCCGGGGCCTATGGCTACACCTTC
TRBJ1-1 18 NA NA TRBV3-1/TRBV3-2 CASSQVYQTSHMNTEAFF TGTGCCAGCAGCCAAGTCTACCAGACGAGCCACATGAACACTGAAGCTTTCTTT
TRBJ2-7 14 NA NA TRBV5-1 CASSLTQGSYEQYF TGCGCCAGCAGCTTGACCCAGGGCTCCTACGAGCAGTACTTC
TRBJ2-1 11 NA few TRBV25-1 CASRVVDEQFF TGTGCCAGCAGGGTAGTAGATGAGCAGTTCTTC
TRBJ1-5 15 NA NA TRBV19 CASNNRPSLNQPQHF TGTGCCAGTAATAACAGGCCTAGCCTCAATCAGCCCCAGCATTTT
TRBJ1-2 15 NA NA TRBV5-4 CASSLKTYDTIEDTF TGTGCCAGCAGCTTAAAAACCTATGACACGATTGAGGACACCTTC
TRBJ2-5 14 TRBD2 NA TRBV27 CASRLAAHMGTQYF TGTGCCAGCAGACTAGCGGCTCACATGGGGACCCAGTACTTC
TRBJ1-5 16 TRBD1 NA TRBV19 CASSNPGTGRNQPQHF TGTGCCAGTAGTAACCCGGGGACAGGGCGCAATCAGCCCCAGCATTTT
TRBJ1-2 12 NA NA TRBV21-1 CASSLDQGGYTF TGTGCCAGCAGCCTAGACCAGGGTGGCTACACCTTC
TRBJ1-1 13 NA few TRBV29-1 CSVEDSMNTEAFF TGCAGCGTTGAGGACAGTATGAACACTGAAGCTTTCTTT
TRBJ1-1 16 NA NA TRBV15 CATSRGKQLVNTEAFF TGTGCCACCAGCAGAGGGAAACAGCTAGTGAACACTGAAGCTTTCTTT
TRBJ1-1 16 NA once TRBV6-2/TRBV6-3 CASSYSLVSPNTEAFF TGTGCCAGCAGTTACTCATTGGTCAGCCCTAACACTGAAGCTTTCTTT
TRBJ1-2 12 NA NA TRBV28 CASTDTLYGYTF TGTGCCAGCACCGATACTCTCTATGGCTACACCTTC
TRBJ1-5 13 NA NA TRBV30 CAWSSRPNQPQHF TGTGCCTGGAGTTCCAGGCCCAATCAGCCCCAGCATTTT
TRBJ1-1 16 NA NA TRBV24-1 CATSVIPGERKTEAFF TGTGCCACCAGTGTTATCCCAGGGGAGAGAAAAACTGAAGCTTTCTTT
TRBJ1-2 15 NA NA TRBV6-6 CASSYDGRGNYGYTF TGTGCCAGCAGTTACGACGGCAGGGGCAACTATGGCTACACCTTC
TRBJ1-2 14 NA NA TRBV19 CASSTRVPGYGYTF TGTGCCAGTAGTACGAGGGTCCCGGGCTATGGCTACACCTTC
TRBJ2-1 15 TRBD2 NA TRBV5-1 CASSGSGGAWDEQFF TGCGCCAGCAGCGGTAGCGGGGGGGCCTGGGATGAGCAGTTCTTC
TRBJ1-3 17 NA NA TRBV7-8 CASSLFRTFRSGNTIYF TGTGCCAGCAGCTTATTCAGGACTTTCCGCTCTGGAAACACCATATATTTT
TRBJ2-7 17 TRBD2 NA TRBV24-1 CATSDGTSGRVGSEQYF TGTGCCACCAGTGATGGGACTAGCGGGAGAGTAGGGTCCGAGCAGTACTTC